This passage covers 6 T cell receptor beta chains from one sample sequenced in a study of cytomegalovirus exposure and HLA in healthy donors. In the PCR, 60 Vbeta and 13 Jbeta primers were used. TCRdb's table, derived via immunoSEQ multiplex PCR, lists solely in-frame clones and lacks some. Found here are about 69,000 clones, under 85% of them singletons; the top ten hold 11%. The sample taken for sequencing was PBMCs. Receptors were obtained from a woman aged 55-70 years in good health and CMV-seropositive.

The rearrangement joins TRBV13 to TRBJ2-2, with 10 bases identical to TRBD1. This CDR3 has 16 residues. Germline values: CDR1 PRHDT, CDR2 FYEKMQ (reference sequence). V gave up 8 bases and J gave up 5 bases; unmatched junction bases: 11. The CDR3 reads CASEPRDRGQTGELFF. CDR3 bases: TGTGCCAGCGAACCCCGGGACAGGGGTCAAACCGGGGAGCTGTTTTTT.

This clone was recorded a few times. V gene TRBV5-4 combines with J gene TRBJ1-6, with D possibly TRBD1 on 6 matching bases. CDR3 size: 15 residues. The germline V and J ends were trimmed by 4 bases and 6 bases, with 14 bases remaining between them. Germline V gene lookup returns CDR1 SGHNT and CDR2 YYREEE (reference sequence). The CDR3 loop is CASSVGQPSNSPLHF. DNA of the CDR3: TGTGCCAGCAGCGTCGGACAGCCTTCTAATTCACCCCTCCACTTT.

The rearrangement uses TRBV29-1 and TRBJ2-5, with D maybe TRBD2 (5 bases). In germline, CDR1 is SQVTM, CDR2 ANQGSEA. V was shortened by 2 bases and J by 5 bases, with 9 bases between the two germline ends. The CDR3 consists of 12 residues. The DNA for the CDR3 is TGCAGCGTTGAATTGGGAGCGGAGACCCAGTACTTC. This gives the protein CSVELGAETQYF.

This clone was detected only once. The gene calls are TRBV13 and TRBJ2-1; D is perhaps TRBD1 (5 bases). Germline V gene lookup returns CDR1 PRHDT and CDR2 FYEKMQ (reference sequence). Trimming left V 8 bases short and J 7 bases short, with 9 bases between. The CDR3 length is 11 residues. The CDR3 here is CASQGVNEQFF. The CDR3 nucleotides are TGTGCCAGCCAAGGGGTGAATGAGCAGTTCTTC.

The DNA for the CDR3 is TGTGCCAGCAGCTTCCCCGGGACTAGCGGGGGTGTTGAGCAGTTCTTC. It yields the protein CASSFPGTSGGVEQFF. This chain connects TRBV5-4 to TRBJ2-1; 14 bases match TRBD2. This CDR3 region has 16 residues. V lost 2 bases to trimming and J lost 9 bases; unmatched junction nucleotides: 7. The germline V gene has CDR1 SGHNT and CDR2 YYREEE (reference sequence). The variable domain in full, completed from reference TRBV5-4 and TRBJ2-1, reads ETGVTQSPTHLIKTRGQQVTLRCSSQSGHNTVSWYQQALGQGPQFIFQYYREEENGRGNFPPRFSGLQFPNYSSELNVNALELDDSALYLCASSFPGTSGGVEQFFGPGTRLTVL.

Written as DNA, the CDR3 is TGTGCCAGCAGTTACGGTCGGGAAGCTTTCTTT. It yields the protein CASSYGREAFF. The genes are TRBV6-5 and TRBJ1-1, with D hard to call. The CDR3 is 11 residues long. Per germline, CDR1 MNHEY and CDR2 SVGAGI. The ends were cut back, 2 bases at V and 8 bases at J, with 6 bases in the middle.